This TCR beta chain was captured in a study of blood T cells in healthy people across ages. The use of a sample-barcoded 5' primer and a J-beta primer mix characterized a second PCR of roughly 7 to 11 cycles. From the 5' RACE reads, TCRdb called clonotypes with MiXCR, one entry per CDR3 protein. This sample has approximately 680,000 distinct CDR3 sequences; about 32% occur once, and the top ten carry roughly 15%. The CDR3 length is 14 residues. Trimming left V 5 bases short and J 0 bases short, with 8 bases between. Germline lookup yields CDR1 SQVTM and CDR2 ANQGSEA. Turning to this clonotype: The target antigen is unknown.

General study results and limits: Diversity estimates from one million T cells were considered underestimates.

The chain recombines TRBV29-1 with TRBJ1-6; a weak D match, TRBD1 (5 bases). The TCR sequence derives from a woman at least 80 years old in good health. Sequenced: blood. For the CDR3, the DNA is TGCAGCGTTCGACAGTTCTCCTATAATTCACCCCTCCACTTT. Amino acid sequence: CSVRQFSYNSPLHF.